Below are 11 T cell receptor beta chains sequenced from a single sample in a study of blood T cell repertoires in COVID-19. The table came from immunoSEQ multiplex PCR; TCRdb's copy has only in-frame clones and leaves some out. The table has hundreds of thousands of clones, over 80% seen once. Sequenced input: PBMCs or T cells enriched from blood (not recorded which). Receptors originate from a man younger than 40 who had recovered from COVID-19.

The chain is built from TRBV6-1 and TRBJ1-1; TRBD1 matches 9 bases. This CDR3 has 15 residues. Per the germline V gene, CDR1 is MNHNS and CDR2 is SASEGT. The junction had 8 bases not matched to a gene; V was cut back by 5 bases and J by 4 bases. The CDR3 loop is CASSRPQGASTEAFF. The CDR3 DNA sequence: TGTGCCAGCAGTCGCCCACAGGGGGCTTCCACTGAAGCTTTCTTT.

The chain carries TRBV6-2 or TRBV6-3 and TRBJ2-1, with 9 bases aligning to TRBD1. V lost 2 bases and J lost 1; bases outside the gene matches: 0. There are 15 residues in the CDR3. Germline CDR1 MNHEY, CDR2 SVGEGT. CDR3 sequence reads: CASSYDRGSYNEQFF. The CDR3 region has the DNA TGTGCCAGCAGTTACGACAGGGGGTCCTACAATGAGCAGTTCTTC.

CDR3 protein: CASSLGTINEQFF. In DNA form, the CDR3 reads TGTGCCAGCAGCTTAGGGACTATCAATGAGCAGTTCTTC. The V call is TRBV7-6, the J call TRBJ2-1; weak D call: TRBD2 (6 bases). CDR1 and CDR2 from the germline V gene are SGHVS and FNYEAQ. The V end was cut by 1 base, the J end by 6 bases, with 7 bases between. The CDR3 totals 13 residues. Filled out from reference TRBV7-6 and TRBJ2-1, the complete variable domain reads GAGVSQSPRYKVTKRGQDVALRCDPISGHVSLYWYRQALGQGPEFLTYFNYEAQQDKSGLPNDRFSAERPEGSISTLTIQRTEQRDSAMYRCASSLGTINEQFFGPGTRLTVL.

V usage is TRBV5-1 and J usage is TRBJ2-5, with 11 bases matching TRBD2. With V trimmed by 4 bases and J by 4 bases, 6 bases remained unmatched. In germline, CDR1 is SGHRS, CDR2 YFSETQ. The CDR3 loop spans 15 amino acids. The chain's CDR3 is CASSPTGTSGETQYF. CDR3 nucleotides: TGCGCCAGCAGCCCAACCGGGACTAGCGGAGAGACCCAGTACTTC.

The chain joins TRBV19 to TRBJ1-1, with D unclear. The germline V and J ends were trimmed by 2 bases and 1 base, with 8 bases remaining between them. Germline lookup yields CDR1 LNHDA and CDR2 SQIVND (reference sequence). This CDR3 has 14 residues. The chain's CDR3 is CASSIIGANTEAFF. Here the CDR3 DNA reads TGTGCCAGTAGTATAATAGGAGCGAACACTGAAGCTTTCTTT.

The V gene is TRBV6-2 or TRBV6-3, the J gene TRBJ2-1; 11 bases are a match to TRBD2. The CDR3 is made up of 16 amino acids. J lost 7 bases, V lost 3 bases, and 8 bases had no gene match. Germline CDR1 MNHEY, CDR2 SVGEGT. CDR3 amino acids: CASSYLILAGGNEQFF. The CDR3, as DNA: TGTGCCAGCAGTTATCTCATTCTAGCGGGAGGTAATGAGCAGTTCTTC.

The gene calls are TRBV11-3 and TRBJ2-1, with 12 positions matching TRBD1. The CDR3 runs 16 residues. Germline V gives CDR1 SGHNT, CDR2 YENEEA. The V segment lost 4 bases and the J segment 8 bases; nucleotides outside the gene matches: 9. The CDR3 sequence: CASSSAGTGGLHEQFF. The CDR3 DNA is TGTGCCAGCAGCTCAGCCGGGACAGGGGGCCTCCATGAGCAGTTCTTC.

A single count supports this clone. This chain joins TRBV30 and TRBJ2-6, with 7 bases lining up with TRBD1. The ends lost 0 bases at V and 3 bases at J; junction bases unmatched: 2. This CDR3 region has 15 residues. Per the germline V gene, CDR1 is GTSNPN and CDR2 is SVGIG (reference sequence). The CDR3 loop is CAWSVGGFGANVLTF. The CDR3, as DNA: TGTGCCTGGAGTGTAGGGGGCTTTGGGGCCAACGTCCTGACTTTC.

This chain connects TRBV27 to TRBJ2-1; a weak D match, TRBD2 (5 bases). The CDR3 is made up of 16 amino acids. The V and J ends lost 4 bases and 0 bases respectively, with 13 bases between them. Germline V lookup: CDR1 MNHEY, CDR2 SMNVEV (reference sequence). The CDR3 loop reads CASSSLAESSYNEQFF. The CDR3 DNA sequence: TGTGCCAGCAGTTCCCTAGCTGAGAGCTCCTACAATGAGCAGTTCTTC.

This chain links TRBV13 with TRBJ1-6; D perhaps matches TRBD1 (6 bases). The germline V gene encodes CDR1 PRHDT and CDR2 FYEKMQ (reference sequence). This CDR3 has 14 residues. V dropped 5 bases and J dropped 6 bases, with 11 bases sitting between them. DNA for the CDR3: TGTGCCAGCAGCCTTGGACAGCGTAATTCACCCCTCCACTTT. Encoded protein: CASSLGQRNSPLHF.

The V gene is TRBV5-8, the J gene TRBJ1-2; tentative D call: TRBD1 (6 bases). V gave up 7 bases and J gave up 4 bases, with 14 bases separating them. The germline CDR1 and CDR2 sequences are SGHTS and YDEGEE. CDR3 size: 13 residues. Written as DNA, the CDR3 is TGTGCCAGCGGGTCCACAGGGACCTATGGCTACACCTTC. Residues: CASGSTGTYGYTF.